This T cell receptor beta chain was found in a study of CD8 T cells in Susac syndrome. V lost 4 bases, J lost 5 bases, and 14 bases lay in between. The CDR3 contains 14 residues. Looked up from germline, CDR1 is SNHLY and CDR2 is FYNNEI. Susac syndrome patients met recently defined diagnostic criteria for definite or probable disease. This clonotype was observed once. RNA totalling roughly 0.5 to 1 ug underwent reverse transcription with random hexamers. TCR beta CDR3 was amplified by immunoSEQ multiplex PCR. This amplification extended across 54 Vbeta and 13 Jbeta segments. Each CDR3 protein is one row after TCRdb ran MiXCR on the immunoSEQ multiplex PCR reads. The sample includes tens of thousands of distinct CDR3 sequences, roughly 92% of them seen just once.

Input material: CD8+ T cells from PBMCs. This rearrangement joins TRBV2 to TRBJ1-1; D is unclear. This TCR was recovered from a human donor with Susac syndrome. CDR3 residues: CASSVEVISTEAFF. The DNA for the CDR3 is TGTGCCAGCAGTGTTGAGGTTATTTCGACTGAAGCTTTCTTT.